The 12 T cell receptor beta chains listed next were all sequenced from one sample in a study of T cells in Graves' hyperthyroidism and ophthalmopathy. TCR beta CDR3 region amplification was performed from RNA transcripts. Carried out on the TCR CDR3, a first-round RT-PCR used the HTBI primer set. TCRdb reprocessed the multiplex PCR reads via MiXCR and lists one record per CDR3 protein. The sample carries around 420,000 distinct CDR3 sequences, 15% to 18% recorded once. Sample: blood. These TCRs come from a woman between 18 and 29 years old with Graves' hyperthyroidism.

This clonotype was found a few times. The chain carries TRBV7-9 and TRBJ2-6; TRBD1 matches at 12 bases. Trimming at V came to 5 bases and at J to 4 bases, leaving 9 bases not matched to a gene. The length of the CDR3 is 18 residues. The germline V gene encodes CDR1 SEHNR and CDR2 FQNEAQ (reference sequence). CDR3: CASSAGTGGAVGANVLTF. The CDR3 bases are TGTGCCAGCAGCGCCGGGACAGGGGGCGCCGTGGGGGCCAACGTCCTGACTTTC.

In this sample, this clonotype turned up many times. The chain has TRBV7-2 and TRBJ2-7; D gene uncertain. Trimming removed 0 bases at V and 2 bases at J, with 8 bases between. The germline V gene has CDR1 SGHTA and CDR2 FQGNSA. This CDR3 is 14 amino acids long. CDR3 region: CASSLAGSTYEQYF. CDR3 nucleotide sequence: TGTGCCAGCAGCTTAGCGGGCAGTACCTACGAGCAGTACTTC.

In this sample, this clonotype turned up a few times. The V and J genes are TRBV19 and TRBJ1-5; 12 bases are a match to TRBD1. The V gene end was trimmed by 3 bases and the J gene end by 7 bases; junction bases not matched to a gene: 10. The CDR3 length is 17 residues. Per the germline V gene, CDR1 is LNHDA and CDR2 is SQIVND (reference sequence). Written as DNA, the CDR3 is TGTGCCAGTAGTATGATTGGGACAGGGGGCAATCGACAGCCCCAGCATTTT. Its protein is CASSMIGTGGNRQPQHF.

The CDR3: CASSLTGSYNSPLHF. The DNA for the CDR3 is TGCGCCAGCAGCTTGACAGGCTCCTATAATTCACCCCTCCACTTT. V is TRBV5-1 and J is TRBJ1-6, with D possibly matching TRBD1 (5 bases). Per the germline V gene, CDR1 is SGHRS and CDR2 is YFSETQ. V dropped 1 base and J dropped 0 bases, with 5 bases sitting between them. This CDR3 spans 15 amino acids.

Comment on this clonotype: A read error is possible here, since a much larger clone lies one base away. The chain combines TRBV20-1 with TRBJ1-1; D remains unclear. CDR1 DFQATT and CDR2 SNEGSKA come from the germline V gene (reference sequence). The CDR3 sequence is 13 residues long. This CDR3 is CGAPSGIRAEAFF. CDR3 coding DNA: TGCGGTGCTCCCAGTGGGATACGGGCTGAAGCTTTCTTT.

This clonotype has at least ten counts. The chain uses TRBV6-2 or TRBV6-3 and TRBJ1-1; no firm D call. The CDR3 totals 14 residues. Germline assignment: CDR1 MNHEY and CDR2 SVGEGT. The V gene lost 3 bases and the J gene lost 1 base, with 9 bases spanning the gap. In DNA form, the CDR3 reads TGTGCCAGCAGTTATAACCCTTCGAACACTGAAGCTTTCTTT. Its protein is CASSYNPSNTEAFF.

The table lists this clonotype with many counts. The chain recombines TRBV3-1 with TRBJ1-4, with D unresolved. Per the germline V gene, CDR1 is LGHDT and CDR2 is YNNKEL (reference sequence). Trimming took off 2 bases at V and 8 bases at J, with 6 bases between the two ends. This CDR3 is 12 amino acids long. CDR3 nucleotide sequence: TGTGCCAGCAGCCAAACGGGGGAAAAACTGTTTTTT. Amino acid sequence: CASSQTGEKLFF.

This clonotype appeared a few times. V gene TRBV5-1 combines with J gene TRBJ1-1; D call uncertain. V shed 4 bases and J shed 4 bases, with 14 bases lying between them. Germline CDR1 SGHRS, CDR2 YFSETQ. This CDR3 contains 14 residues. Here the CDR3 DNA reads TGCGCCAGCAGCAGGACTCCGACGGTCACTGAAGCTTTCTTT. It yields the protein CASSRTPTVTEAFF.

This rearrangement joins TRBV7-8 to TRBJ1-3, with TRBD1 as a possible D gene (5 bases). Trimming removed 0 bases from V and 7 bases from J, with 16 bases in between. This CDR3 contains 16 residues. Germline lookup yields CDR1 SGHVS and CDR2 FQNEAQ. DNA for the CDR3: TGTGCCAGCAGCTTAGCGATGGCCGGGAGGGACAACACCATATATTTT. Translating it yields CASSLAMAGRDNTIYF.

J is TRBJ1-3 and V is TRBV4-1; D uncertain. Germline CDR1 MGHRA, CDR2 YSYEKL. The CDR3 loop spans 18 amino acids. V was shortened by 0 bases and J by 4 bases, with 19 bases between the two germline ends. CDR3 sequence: CASSQDRRTQGSGNTIYF. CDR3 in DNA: TGCGCCAGCAGCCAAGATCGTAGGACTCAAGGTTCCGGAAACACCATATATTTT.

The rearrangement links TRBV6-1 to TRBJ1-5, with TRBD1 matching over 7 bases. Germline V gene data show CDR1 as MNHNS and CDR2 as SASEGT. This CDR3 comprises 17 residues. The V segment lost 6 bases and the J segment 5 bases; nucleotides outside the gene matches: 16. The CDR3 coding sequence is TGTGCCAGCAGCCCAACAGGGGCGGTGGGAGTAGATCAGCCCCAGCATTTT. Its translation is CASSPTGAVGVDQPQHF.

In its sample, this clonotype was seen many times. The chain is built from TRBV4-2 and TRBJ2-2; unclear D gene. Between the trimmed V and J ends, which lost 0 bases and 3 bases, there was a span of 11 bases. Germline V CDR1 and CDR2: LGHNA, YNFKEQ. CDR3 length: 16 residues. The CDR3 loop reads CASSQDGRPDTGELFF. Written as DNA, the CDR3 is TGTGCCAGCAGCCAAGACGGTCGACCCGACACCGGGGAGCTGTTTTTT.